A selection of T cell receptor beta chains follows, all from one sample in a study of blood T cell repertoires in COVID-19. TCRdb keeps only in-frame clones here, not all; method: immunoSEQ multiplex PCR. The sample shows about 430,000 clones, roughly 84% of them seen only once. Input material: PBMCs or T cells enriched from blood (not recorded which). The source is a young woman who had been exposed to COVID-19. Each CDR3 is given with its conserved first and last residue. Clone sizes are given selectively: once, few, many, or a class where the clone is expanded.

v_gene: TRBV27; len: 15; j_gene: TRBJ1-5; abundance: -; CDR3aa: CASSLRTASNQPQHF
v_gene: TRBV19; len: 17; j_gene: TRBJ2-1; abundance: -; CDR3aa: CASSIRLAARSYNEQFF
v_gene: TRBV28; len: 15; j_gene: TRBJ1-1; abundance: once; CDR3aa: CASSFRAGVNTEAFF
v_gene: TRBV28; len: 15; j_gene: TRBJ2-3; abundance: -; CDR3aa: CASSLSLSSTDTQYF
v_gene: TRBV10-2; len: 12; j_gene: TRBJ2-7; abundance: -; CDR3aa: CASSDTSYEQYF
v_gene: TRBV19; len: 18; j_gene: TRBJ1-5; abundance: -; CDR3aa: CASTTPDRERRRDQPQHF
v_gene: TRBV20-1; len: 11; j_gene: TRBJ2-7; abundance: once; CDR3aa: CSAKVVYEQYF
v_gene: TRBV18; len: 15; j_gene: TRBJ1-1; abundance: few; CDR3aa: CASSLSQGRDTEAFF
v_gene: TRBV7-8; len: 17; j_gene: TRBJ2-3; abundance: -; CDR3aa: CASSPGGHGTSTDTQYF
v_gene: TRBV3-1/TRBV3-2; len: 16; j_gene: TRBJ2-7; abundance: once; CDR3aa: CASSPLGLADSYEQYF
v_gene: TRBV7-2; len: 13; j_gene: TRBJ2-1; abundance: -; CDR3aa: CASISGRDNEQFF
v_gene: TRBV19; len: 19; j_gene: TRBJ2-7; abundance: -; CDR3aa: CASSIRPGTSGYSSYEQYF
v_gene: TRBV5-1; len: 14; j_gene: TRBJ1-1; abundance: -; CDR3aa: CASNAGQSHTEAFF
v_gene: TRBV30; len: 12; j_gene: TRBJ1-2; abundance: -; CDR3aa: CAWTGQNYGYTF
v_gene: TRBV12-3/TRBV12-4; len: 13; j_gene: TRBJ2-5; abundance: -; CDR3aa: CASSFRGKETQYF
v_gene: TRBV7-9; len: 14; j_gene: TRBJ1-1; abundance: -; CDR3aa: CASSLGTSNTEAFF
v_gene: TRBV29-1; len: 15; j_gene: TRBJ2-7; abundance: -; CDR3aa: CSVGGASGQIYEQYF
v_gene: TRBV4-3; len: 15; j_gene: TRBJ1-2; abundance: -; CDR3aa: CASSQGDRGQGGYTF
v_gene: TRBV5-8; len: 16; j_gene: TRBJ1-5; abundance: once; CDR3aa: CASSLGDRVGNQPQHF
v_gene: TRBV7-2; len: 16; j_gene: TRBJ2-7; abundance: many; CDR3aa: CASSSFPRGGRDEQYF
v_gene: TRBV9; len: 16; j_gene: TRBJ1-1; abundance: -; CDR3aa: CASSAQRETPNTEAFF